Listed below are T cell receptor beta chains from one sample, sequenced in a study of shared clonotypes between healthy human individuals. Sequenced by immunoSEQ multiplex PCR; TCRdb stores in-frame clones only, minus some. The sample gives about 680,000 clones, approximately 73% of which show up once; around 2% is in the top ten. Sequences were obtained from memory CD4+ T cells sorted from blood. Receptor source: a woman aged 25-40 years in good health. CDR3s include the opening cysteine and the closing phenylalanine or tryptophan. A D gene is named only where the DNA matches it firmly. A row's size may be missing; if present it is once, few, many or a size class.

j_call	clone_size	d_call	v_call	cdr3_nt	cdr3_aa
TRBJ2-5	few	TRBD2	TRBV28	TGTGCCAGCAGTGTCGCCGGGACTAGCCGAAACTTC	CASSVAGTSRNF
TRBJ1-4	-	-	TRBV28	TGTGCCAGCAGTTTCCATACGAGGGTTGAAAAACTGTTTTTT	CASSFHTRVEKLFF
TRBJ2-5	-	-	TRBV6-1	TGTGCCAGCAGTAAAGAATTTAGGGAGACCCAGTACTTC	CASSKEFRETQYF
TRBJ2-7	-	-	TRBV7-9	TGTGCCAGCAGCTTAGATATAGTTTACGAGCAGTACTTC	CASSLDIVYEQYF
TRBJ2-7	-	-	TRBV18	TGTGCCAGCTCACGGGATAAGGGGTACGAGCAGTACTTC	CASSRDKGYEQYF
TRBJ1-1	-	TRBD1	TRBV15	TGTGCCACCAGCAGAGATGTAGACAGGGGCATGCGGGCTTTCTTT	CATSRDVDRGMRAFF
TRBJ2-5	-	-	TRBV27	TGTGCCAGCAGTACGAGGGACCGCCAAGAGACCCAGTACTTC	CASSTRDRQETQYF
TRBJ1-2	-	-	TRBV29-1	TGCAGCGTTAGGCGAACGACTAACTATGGCTACACCTTC	CSVRRTTNYGYTF
TRBJ2-7	-	-	TRBV27	TGTGCCAGGGGGAGCTACGAGCAGTACTTC	CARGSYEQYF
TRBJ1-2	few	-	TRBV5-1	TGCGCCAGCAGCTTGGCGCAGGCTGGGGGCTATGGCTACACCTTC	CASSLAQAGGYGYTF
TRBJ2-7	few	-	TRBV6-1	TGTGCCAGCAGTGAGCAGGTTGGACAGATTATCTCCTACGAGCAGTACTTC	CASSEQVGQIISYEQYF